Listed below are T cell receptor beta chains from one sample, sequenced in a study of OX40 agonist ivuxolimab in advanced cancers. Some clones are missing from TCRdb's copy, which holds only in-frame ones; the method was immunoSEQ multiplex PCR. This sample has tens of thousands of clones, with roughly 89% found just once. Sequencing used CD4+ or CD8+ T cells sorted from blood, obtained in a trial of the OX40 agonist ivuxolimab. All receptors derive from an adult with an advanced solid tumor such as melanoma, head and neck, liver or kidney cancer. Each CDR3 is given with its conserved first and last residue. Each record gives: J gene, clone size, D gene, V gene, CDR3 protein, CDR3 DNA. The D gene is left open where the match is weak. Rows give clone size only sometimes, using once, few, many, or a class for an expanded clone.

TRBJ2-1 | - | - | TRBV5-4 | CASSSGPPNNNNEQFF | TGTGCCAGCAGCTCTGGACCACCAAACAATAACAATGAGCAGTTCTTC
TRBJ2-7 | - | - | TRBV5-5 | CASSGITASYEQYF | TGTGCCAGCAGCGGTATTACAGCGTCCTACGAGCAGTACTTC
TRBJ1-2 | - | - | TRBV5-6 | CASTPTGGLANYGYTF | TGTGCCAGCACCCCCACGGGGGGGCTAGCTAACTATGGCTACACCTTC
TRBJ1-1 | - | - | TRBV27 | CASSSPRENTEAFF | TGTGCCAGCAGTTCCCCTCGAGAGAACACTGAAGCTTTCTTT
TRBJ2-7 | - | TRBD1 | TRBV4-1 | CASSQHGTGVTGPYEQYF | TGCGCCAGCAGCCAACACGGGACAGGGGTTACGGGACCGTACGAGCAGTACTTC
TRBJ2-6 | once | TRBD1 | TRBV5-1 | CASSRTGARAGANVLTF | TGCGCCAGCAGCCGTACAGGGGCCCGAGCTGGGGCCAACGTCCTGACTTTC
TRBJ2-1 | - | TRBD2 | TRBV28 | CASSFRLAGALNEQFF | TGTGCCAGCAGTTTCAGGCTAGCGGGGGCCCTCAATGAGCAGTTCTTC
TRBJ1-4 | - | - | TRBV5-4 | CASRGRAEEKLFF | TGTGCCAGCAGGGGCAGGGCGGAGGAAAAACTGTTTTTT
TRBJ2-1 | - | - | TRBV19 | CASSFSGWEGATDEQFF | TGTGCCAGTAGTTTCTCCGGGTGGGAGGGGGCCACGGATGAGCAGTTCTTC
TRBJ1-1 | - | TRBD1 | TRBV2 | CASLPGARRQGVEAFF | TGTGCCAGCCTCCCGGGGGCGAGGCGACAGGGGGTTGAAGCTTTCTTT
TRBJ2-2 | - | TRBD2 | TRBV19 | CASSPWTSGATGELFF | TGTGCCAGTAGTCCCTGGACTAGCGGGGCGACCGGGGAGCTGTTTTTT
TRBJ2-7 | once | - | TRBV10-2 | CASSESRGTTYEQYF | TGCGCCAGCAGTGAGTCAAGGGGGACTACTTACGAGCAGTACTTC
TRBJ2-7 | - | - | TRBV29-1 | CSVGRTSYEQYF | TGCAGCGTCGGAAGGACCTCCTACGAGCAGTACTTC
TRBJ2-5 | once | - | TRBV7-2 | CASSYLFAETQYF | TGTGCCAGCAGCTACCTTTTTGCGGAGACCCAGTACTTC
TRBJ2-6 | - | - | TRBV5-1 | CASSLATGANVLTF | TGCGCCAGCAGCTTGGCTACTGGGGCCAACGTCCTGACTTTC
TRBJ2-2 | - | - | TRBV9 | CASKSGENTGELFF | TGTGCCAGCAAGTCAGGGGAGAACACCGGGGAGCTGTTTTTT
TRBJ1-1 | once | TRBD1 | TRBV7-8 | CASSLGGQGETEAFF | TGTGCCAGCAGCTTAGGGGGACAGGGAGAAACTGAAGCTTTCTTT
TRBJ2-1 | - | - | TRBV14 | CASSAGIANEQFF | TGTGCCAGCAGCGCAGGGATTGCGAATGAGCAGTTCTTC
TRBJ1-1 | - | - | TRBV2 | CASSETRANMNTEAFF | TGTGCCAGCAGTGAGACCAGAGCGAACATGAACACTGAAGCTTTCTTT
TRBJ2-7 | - | - | TRBV28 | CASSLTWAEQYF | TGTGCCAGCAGTTTAACGTGGGCAGAGCAGTACTTC
TRBJ1-1 | - | - | TRBV15 | CATSRGEPPGFF | TGTGCCACCAGCAGAGGGGAACCCCCCGGTTTCTTT
TRBJ2-7 | - | - | TRBV5-1 | CASSLAPGGQRSSYEQYF | TGCGCCAGCAGCTTGGCCCCCGGGGGACAGCGGAGCTCCTACGAGCAGTACTTC
TRBJ2-2 | - | - | TRBV9 | CASSVTGFTGELFF | TGTGCCAGCAGCGTAACGGGGTTCACCGGGGAGCTGTTTTTT
TRBJ1-1 | - | - | TRBV2 | CASRVDFNTEAFF | TGTGCCAGCAGGGTTGATTTTAACACTGAAGCTTTCTTT
TRBJ2-7 | - | TRBD1 | TRBV28 | CASIATGGFYEQYF | TGTGCCAGCATTGCTACAGGGGGCTTTTACGAGCAGTACTTC
TRBJ1-2 | - | - | TRBV6-5 | CASAMVLGTFYGYTF | TGTGCCAGCGCAATGGTACTCGGGACTTTCTATGGCTACACCTTC
TRBJ1-5 | - | - | TRBV2 | CASSPGGVSNQPQHF | TGTGCCAGCAGTCCTGGAGGGGTTAGCAATCAGCCCCAGCATTTT
TRBJ1-3 | - | - | TRBV10-3 | CATKGGSGNTIYF | TGTGCCACCAAAGGAGGGTCTGGAAACACCATATATTTT
TRBJ1-2 | - | - | TRBV4-1 | CASSQGPILYGYTF | TGCGCCAGCAGCCAGGGCCCCATCCTCTATGGCTACACCTTC
TRBJ1-5 | - | TRBD1 | TRBV18 | CASSRDRGHQGNQPQHF | TGTGCCAGCTCACGGGACAGGGGGCATCAGGGCAATCAGCCCCAGCATTTT
TRBJ1-1 | few | - | TRBV14 | CASSPFDSPWWAFF | TGTGCCAGCAGCCCATTCGACTCTCCTTGGTGGGCTTTCTTT
TRBJ1-4 | - | - | TRBV4-3 | CASSQASAGSGEKLFF | TGCGCCAGCAGCCAAGCATCCGCGGGGTCGGGAGAAAAACTGTTTTTT
TRBJ2-7 | - | - | TRBV7-9 | CASSQGAYEQYF | TGTGCCAGCAGCCAGGGAGCGTACGAGCAGTACTTC
TRBJ1-3 | - | - | TRBV29-1 | CSAQTTVGNTIYF | TGCAGCGCCCAAACCACCGTTGGAAACACCATATATTTT
TRBJ2-1 | - | - | TRBV5-1 | CASSLGSDYNEQFF | TGCGCCAGCAGCTTGGGGAGCGACTACAATGAGCAGTTCTTC
TRBJ2-3 | - | - | TRBV5-4 | CASSLAGGQSLTDTQYF | TGTGCCAGCAGCTTGGCCGGGGGACAGTCTCTCACAGATACGCAGTATTTT
TRBJ2-5 | - | TRBD2 | TRBV29-1 | CSVAGGEETQYF | TGCAGCGTAGCGGGAGGAGAAGAGACCCAGTACTTC
TRBJ1-1 | - | - | TRBV7-8 | CASSAGRLNTEAFF | TGTGCCAGCAGCGCAGGACGGTTGAACACTGAAGCTTTCTTT
TRBJ1-2 | - | - | TRBV5-6 | CASSPASAPTGYGYTF | TGTGCCAGCAGCCCCGCATCGGCGCCCACCGGTTATGGCTACACCTTC
TRBJ1-2 | - | TRBD1 | TRBV6-1 | CASSPGQGANYTF | TGTGCCAGCAGCCCCGGACAGGGGGCCAACTACACCTTC